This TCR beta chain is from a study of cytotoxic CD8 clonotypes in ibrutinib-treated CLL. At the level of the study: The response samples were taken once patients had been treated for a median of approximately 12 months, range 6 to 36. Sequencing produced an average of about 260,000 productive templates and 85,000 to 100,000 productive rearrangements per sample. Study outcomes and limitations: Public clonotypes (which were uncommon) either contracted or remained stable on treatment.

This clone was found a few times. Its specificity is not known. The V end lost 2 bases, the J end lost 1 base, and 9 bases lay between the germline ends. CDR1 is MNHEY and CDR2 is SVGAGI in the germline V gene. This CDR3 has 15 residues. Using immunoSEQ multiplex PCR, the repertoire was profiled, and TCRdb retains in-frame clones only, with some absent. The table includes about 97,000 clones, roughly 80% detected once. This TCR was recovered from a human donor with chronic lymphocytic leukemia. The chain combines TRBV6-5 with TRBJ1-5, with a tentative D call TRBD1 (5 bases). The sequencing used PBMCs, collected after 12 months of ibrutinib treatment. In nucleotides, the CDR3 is TGTGCCAGCAGTTACGGGCAGGGAAGCAATCAGCCCCAGCATTTT. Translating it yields CASSYGQGSNQPQHF.